What follows are 10 T cell receptor beta chains derived from one specimen sequenced in a study of blood T cell repertoires in COVID-19. TCRdb's copy holds only in-frame clones and misses some; the assay was immunoSEQ multiplex PCR. This table holds about 140,000 clones, approximately 80% found once. Sequenced sample: PBMCs or T cells enriched from blood (not recorded which). The receptors were sampled from a man aged 70-80 years who had been exposed to COVID-19.

J is TRBJ1-1 and V is TRBV27, with 10 bases fitting TRBD1. The germline V gene has CDR1 MNHEY and CDR2 SMNVEV (reference sequence). The CDR3 has 15 residues. J gave up 0 bases and V 5 bases, and 3 bases lay outside the gene matches. The CDR3 spells CASSAGQGMNTEAFF. Here the CDR3 DNA reads TGTGCCAGCAGTGCGGGACAGGGGATGAACACTGAAGCTTTCTTT.

This clone was counted ten times or more. The CDR3: CASSLNFYNEQFF. The DNA for the CDR3 is TGTGCCAGCAGTTTGAACTTCTACAATGAGCAGTTCTTC. The chain combines TRBV27 with TRBJ2-1; D not certain. V was shortened by 3 bases and J by 3 bases, with 6 bases between the two germline ends. Germline V gene lookup returns CDR1 MNHEY and CDR2 SMNVEV (reference sequence). The CDR3 has 13 amino acids.

This clone was seen only once. V usage is TRBV4-1 and J usage is TRBJ1-3; 7 bases map to TRBD1. Trimming took 3 bases from V and 5 from J; bases not matched to a gene: 4. Germline V gives CDR1 MGHRA, CDR2 YSYEKL. The CDR3 is made up of 14 amino acids. CDR3 loop: CASSQGQTRNTIYF. As DNA, the CDR3 is TGCGCCAGCAGCCAGGGACAGACCCGAAACACCATATATTTT.

The J gene is TRBJ2-1, the V gene TRBV25-1; TRBD2 is a possible D gene (7 bases). V was clipped by 5 bases and J by 3 bases, with 17 bases between them. Germline V gene lookup returns CDR1 MGHDK and CDR2 SYGVNS. CDR3 length: 16 amino acids. For the CDR3, the DNA is TGTGCCAGCAGTAACCCGGGGGGCAAAGTCTACAATGAGCAGTTCTTC. This encodes CASSNPGGKVYNEQFF. Together with reference TRBV25-1 and TRBJ2-1, the CDR3 gives the full variable domain: EADIYQTPRYLVIGTGKKITLECSQTMGHDKMYWYQQDPGMELHLIHYSYGVNSTEKGDLSSESTVSRIRTEHFPLTLESARPSHTSQYLCASSNPGGKVYNEQFFGPGTRLTVL.

The chain has TRBV4-2 and TRBJ2-1, with TRBD2 matching over 7 bases. The CDR3 is 15 residues long. The germline CDR1 and CDR2 sequences are LGHNA and YNFKEQ. V lost 5 bases, J lost 7 bases, and 11 bases stayed unmatched. As DNA, the CDR3 is TGTGCCAGCAGCTCCCTCGGCGGGGAGGGAAATGAGCAGTTCTTC. Translation gives CASSSLGGEGNEQFF.

J is TRBJ2-3 and V is TRBV29-1; D call uncertain. The CDR3 totals 13 residues. Trimming removed 0 bases from V and 8 bases from J, with 12 bases in between. The germline CDR1 and CDR2 sequences are SQVTM and ANQGSEA. The CDR3 reads CSVEDSLRSTQYF. The CDR3 coding sequence is TGCAGCGTTGAAGACTCCCTTAGGAGTACGCAGTATTTT.

This clone appeared a single time. The genes are TRBV2 and TRBJ2-5; D is uncertain. There are 13 residues in the CDR3. Trimming took off 7 bases at V and 1 base at J, with 10 bases between the two ends. The germline V gene has CDR1 SNHLY and CDR2 FYNNEI. The CDR3 reads CASNLGVQETQYF. The CDR3 nucleotides are TGTGCCAGCAACCTCGGAGTCCAAGAGACCCAGTACTTC.

The V call is TRBV29-1, the J call TRBJ1-1; 7 positions agree with TRBD1. After removal of 4 bases from V and 6 bases from J, the junction contained 5 bases not matched to a gene. The CDR3 sequence is 12 residues long. Germline CDR1 and CDR2: SQVTM and ANQGSEA. This CDR3 is CSVAQGPAEAFF. CDR3 DNA: TGCAGCGTTGCACAGGGGCCCGCTGAAGCTTTCTTT.

This chain joins TRBV19 and TRBJ1-5, with D unresolved. CDR3 length: 17 residues. Germline V gene data show CDR1 as LNHDA and CDR2 as SQIVND (reference sequence). Trimming cost V 3 bases and J 1 base, with 16 bases left between them. CDR3 sequence reads: CASSMAGGRTSNQPQHF. CDR3 nucleotide sequence: TGTGCCAGTAGTATGGCAGGAGGCAGAACCAGCAATCAGCCCCAGCATTTT.

J is TRBJ1-1 and V is TRBV25-1; D is unresolved. Germline CDR1 MGHDK, CDR2 SYGVNS. The CDR3 consists of 12 residues. V was clipped by 3 bases and J by 5 bases, with 7 bases between them. The CDR3 sequence is CASSDTVTEAFF. The DNA of the CDR3 is TGTGCCAGCAGTGATACAGTGACTGAAGCTTTCTTT.